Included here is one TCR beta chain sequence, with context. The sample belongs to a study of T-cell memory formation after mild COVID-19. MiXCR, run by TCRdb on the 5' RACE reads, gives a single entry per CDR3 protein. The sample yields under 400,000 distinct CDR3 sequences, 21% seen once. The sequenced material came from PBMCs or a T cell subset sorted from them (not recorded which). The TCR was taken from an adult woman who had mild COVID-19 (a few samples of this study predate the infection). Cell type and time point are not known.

CDR3 sequence reads: CASSQVWQGSQPQHF. Written as DNA, the CDR3 is TGCGCCAGCAGCCAAGTTTGGCAGGGGAGCCAGCCCCAGCATTTT. J is TRBJ1-5 and V is TRBV4-3; weak D call: TRBD1 (6 bases). Trimming shortened V by 1 base and J by 7 bases, and 14 bases separated the two germline ends. In germline, CDR1 is LGHNA, CDR2 YSLEER. The CDR3 covers 15 residues.